This T cell receptor beta chain emerged from a study of neurological immune-mediated disorders (dated by TCRdb to the late 2010s). About the study as a whole: Among the approximately 34 multiple sclerosis patients, relapsing-remitting MS accounted for approximately 30 and secondary progressive MS accounted for 3. The study compared peripheral blood TCR-beta repertoires of HTLV-I-associated myelopathy (HAM/TSP) patients, multiple sclerosis patients and healthy controls using UMI-based sequencing. The approximately 96 TCR-beta libraries covered PBMC samples along with longitudinal samples, technical triplicates, and paired sorted CD4+ and CD8+ T-cell subsets. Of the 68 subjects in the cohort, about 14 were HAM/TSP patients, around 35 were multiple sclerosis patients, and about 20 were healthy controls.

cDNA was synthesized by template-switch 5'RACE using a primer carrying a 10-nucleotide random unique molecular identifier by which each TCR transcript was tagged. Each sequencing run produced over 180 million TCR-beta sequences covering 15-18 subjects. Total RNA was extracted with the RNeasy kit. The KAPA Real-time Library Amplification kit was used to amplify TCR-beta VDJ regions with primers for the TCR constant region and the 5'RACE anchor. Sample indexes and Illumina adaptors were added in a first PCR, after which library yield was increased in a second PCR. The roughly 650 bp TCR product was size-selected on a 2% E-gel SizeSelection system after Ampure bead purification. Before pooling, library quality was assessed on a Bioanalyzer, concentration was determined with Qubit, and library quantification was performed with the Kapa Library Quantification kit. An Illumina HiSeq 2500 was used to sequence the libraries paired-end at 2 x 150 bp. To increase sequence diversity, about 25-30% phiX was spiked into each library pool. The authors' analysis ran thus. Quality-filtered reads were processed with the UMI-based MiGEC pipeline, which removed over 75% of raw TCR sequences during error correction. VDJ genes were aligned to IMGT germline references, and clonotypes were defined by unique CDR3 amino acid sequence plus V-J genes. VDJtools evaluated clonal expansion, Shannon diversity and CDR3 relatedness (CalcPairwiseDistances, ClusterSamples); CLCbio workbench built phylogenetic trees. Expanded clones were defined as having at least 8 unique UMIs, based on coefficient-of-variation modelling across technical triplicates. TCRdb reprocessing: public reads trimmed at Q25 with fastp, clones called with MiXCR, in-frame beta chains kept. Identical CDR3 protein sequences are pooled into one entry, listed with their most common genes and DNA. The authors' filters were not applied to this entry. The sample table lists 45,000 to 55,000 distinct CDR3 sequences, about 3.8% of them with a count of one. Over 5% of the sample lies in the top ten.

The table lists this clonotype with many counts. Its antigen is still unknown. It has no much larger one-base neighbor in the sample; base qualities were not kept. Unsorted PBMC libraries were generated from 2 million PBMCs stored in RNAlater at -80 °C until RNA extraction. The multiple sclerosis patients were enrolled in a US clinical protocol that used magnetic resonance imaging to evaluate disease progression. PBMCs were separated from peripheral blood using Ficoll-Hypaque density gradient centrifugation and then cryopreserved in liquid nitrogen. Points the paper makes about the study in general: TCR clonal expansion was highest in HAM/TSP patients and lowest in MS patients, with MS patients falling below even healthy controls. No identical CDR3 amino acid sequences were shared among expanded clones across subjects, suggesting private TCR-beta repertoires in all groups. In phylogenetic analysis, the repertoires of 18 of 34 MS patients grouped into a cluster of related CDR3 sequences, which suggests a possible signature at the repertoire level. No association of the MS cluster with clinical or MRI features was observed, and the need for larger cohorts was stated by the authors.

Input material: PBMCs. This TCR was sampled from a man between 60 and 75 years old with multiple sclerosis.

The DNA sequence follows: TGCAGTGCTCCTGGACGGACGAATCAGCCCCAGCATTTT. This codes for CSAPGRTNQPQHF. The rearrangement joined TRBV20-1 to TRBJ1-5; no confident D gene assignment can be made. The CDR3, cysteine through phenylalanine, is 13 amino acids long. Only the CDR3 portion is preserved as DNA: 39 bases, with reading frame beginning at the first base. V loses 5 bases of germline sequence and J loses 4 bases, and the interval between the two ends is 12 bases. CDR1 DFQATT and CDR2 SNEGSKA are derived from the germline V gene (reference sequence).